These T cell receptor beta chains were read from a single sample in a study of cytomegalovirus exposure and HLA in healthy donors. The table came from immunoSEQ multiplex PCR; TCRdb's copy has only in-frame clones and leaves some out. This sample has 150,000 to 200,000 clones, with roughly 77% found just once. Sample: PBMCs. The receptors were gathered from a man between 18 and 29 years old in good health and CMV-seropositive. CDR3s include the opening cysteine and the closing phenylalanine or tryptophan. The order of the fields is J gene, V gene, D gene, clone size, CDR3 protein, CDR3 DNA. D genes are given only for firm matches. Part of the rows lack a size; the others show once, few, many or a class for expanded clones.

>TRBJ2-1|TRBV9|TRBD2|few
CASSSGLAGGPRYNEQFF
TGTGCCAGCAGCTCGGGACTAGCGGGGGGACCTCGCTACAATGAGCAGTTCTTC
>TRBJ1-5|TRBV4-1|.|.
CASSHSGRDWEPQHF
TGCGCCAGCAGCCATTCTGGGAGGGACTGGGAGCCCCAGCATTTT
>TRBJ2-1|TRBV7-9|TRBD2|few
CASSLAMGRGGRNEQFF
TGTGCCAGCAGCTTAGCTATGGGGCGGGGGGGCCGGAATGAGCAGTTCTTC
>TRBJ1-1|TRBV2|.|.
CASSDRELTEAFF
TGTGCCAGCAGTGATCGGGAGTTGACTGAAGCTTTCTTT
>TRBJ1-1|TRBV9|TRBD1|few
CASSARQGGTEAFF
TGTGCCAGCAGCGCCCGACAGGGGGGCACTGAAGCTTTCTTT
>TRBJ2-5|TRBV7-8|.|.
CASSSRQTRQETQYF
TGTGCCAGCAGCTCCAGACAGACGCGACAAGAGACCCAGTACTTC
>TRBJ2-1|TRBV5-6|.|.
CASSLRRGMSSYNEQFF
TGTGCCAGCAGCCTCCGAAGGGGAATGAGCTCCTACAATGAGCAGTTCTTC
>TRBJ1-1|TRBV6-1|.|.
CASSEWGQLNTEAFF
TGTGCCAGCAGTGAATGGGGACAACTGAACACTGAAGCTTTCTTT
>TRBJ2-3|TRBV12-5|TRBD2|.
CASGRDYLTQYF
TGTGCTAGTGGCCGGGACTATCTGACGCAGTATTTT
>TRBJ1-5|TRBV19|.|.
CASSEQGWNQPQHF
TGTGCCAGTAGTGAACAGGGTTGGAATCAGCCCCAGCATTTT